This is a list of T cell receptor beta chains from one sample in a study of blood T cells in healthy people across ages. TCRdb redid the calling of the 5' RACE reads with MiXCR, one entry per CDR3 protein. The profile shows 1.5 million to 2 million distinct CDR3 sequences, roughly 28% of them singletons. The sequencing sample was made of blood. Every receptor here comes from a woman aged 25 to 39 in good health. CDR3s include the opening cysteine and the closing phenylalanine or tryptophan. The D gene is left open where the match is weak. A clone size is listed for some rows: how often the clone was seen (once, few, many), or a class if it is expanded.

CDR3aa: CASSQDVLGEGSYNEQFF
CDR3nt: TGCGCCAGCAGCCAAGATGTACTAGGAGAGGGGTCCTACAATGAGCAGTTCTTC
j_gene: TRBJ2-1
v_gene: TRBV4-3
d_gene: -
abundance: few

CDR3aa: CASSHQTGAGGYFGEQYF
CDR3nt: TGTGCCAGCAGCCATCAAACTGGCGCGGGAGGATACTTCGGGGAGCAGTACTTC
j_gene: TRBJ2-7
v_gene: TRBV3-1
d_gene: TRBD2
abundance: few

CDR3aa: CSVLRQAYNEQFF
CDR3nt: TGCAGCGTTCTGAGACAGGCTTACAATGAGCAGTTCTTC
j_gene: TRBJ2-1
v_gene: TRBV29-1
d_gene: -
abundance: many

CDR3aa: CASSLYTGLREQYF
CDR3nt: TGTGCCAGCAGTTTATATACGGGTCTGAGGGAACAGTACTTC
j_gene: TRBJ2-7
v_gene: TRBV28
d_gene: -
abundance: -

CDR3aa: CASSQRYRQGASEQYF
CDR3nt: TGCGCCAGCAGCCAACGCTACAGACAGGGGGCAAGCGAGCAGTACTTC
j_gene: TRBJ2-7
v_gene: TRBV4-3
d_gene: TRBD1
abundance: many

CDR3aa: CSVATGTGNDYTF
CDR3nt: TGCAGCGTAGCCACCGGGACGGGGAATGACTACACCTTC
j_gene: TRBJ1-2
v_gene: TRBV29-1
d_gene: -
abundance: -

CDR3aa: CASTRTGNNYGYTF
CDR3nt: TGTGCCAGCACTCGGACAGGGAATAACTATGGCTACACCTTC
j_gene: TRBJ1-2
v_gene: TRBV2
d_gene: TRBD1
abundance: -

CDR3aa: CATSDPGTVAGELFF
CDR3nt: TGTGCCACCAGTGACCCCGGGACAGTTGCCGGGGAGCTGTTTTTT
j_gene: TRBJ2-2
v_gene: TRBV24-1
d_gene: TRBD1
abundance: few

CDR3aa: CASSLKRASGANVLTF
CDR3nt: TGCGCCAGCAGCTTGAAAAGGGCATCTGGGGCCAACGTCCTGACTTTC
j_gene: TRBJ2-6
v_gene: TRBV5-1
d_gene: -
abundance: few

CDR3aa: CSVEGGQGYNEQFF
CDR3nt: TGCAGCGTGGAGGGGGGACAGGGGTACAATGAGCAGTTCTTC
j_gene: TRBJ2-1
v_gene: TRBV29-1
d_gene: TRBD1
abundance: few

CDR3aa: CASSKDSDPKGNQPQHF
CDR3nt: TGTGCCAGCAGTAAAGACTCGGACCCGAAGGGCAATCAGCCCCAGCATTTT
j_gene: TRBJ1-5
v_gene: TRBV7-9
d_gene: -
abundance: -

CDR3aa: CASSKGEGTYEQYF
CDR3nt: TGTGCCAGTAGTAAGGGAGAGGGGACCTACGAGCAGTACTTC
j_gene: TRBJ2-7
v_gene: TRBV19
d_gene: -
abundance: few

CDR3aa: CASSLGRNIQYF
CDR3nt: TGTGCCAGCAGTTTGGGCAGAAACATTCAGTACTTC
j_gene: TRBJ2-4
v_gene: TRBV12-3/TRBV12-4
d_gene: -
abundance: many

CDR3aa: CASLLTGVDTGELFF
CDR3nt: TGTGCCAGCCTACTTACAGGGGTCGACACCGGGGAGCTGTTTTTT
j_gene: TRBJ2-2
v_gene: TRBV11-2
d_gene: TRBD1
abundance: -

CDR3aa: CASSQDTNYEQYF
CDR3nt: TGCGCCAGCAGCCAAGACACAAACTACGAGCAGTACTTC
j_gene: TRBJ2-7
v_gene: TRBV4-1
d_gene: -
abundance: few

CDR3aa: CASSRGRGWETQYF
CDR3nt: TGCGCCAGCAGCCGAGGGCGCGGGTGGGAGACCCAGTACTTC
j_gene: TRBJ2-5
v_gene: TRBV4-1
d_gene: -
abundance: -

CDR3aa: CASSEMGLYEQYF
CDR3nt: TGTGCCAGCAGTGAGATGGGACTCTACGAGCAGTACTTC
j_gene: TRBJ2-7
v_gene: TRBV25-1
d_gene: -
abundance: -

CDR3aa: CASSQDYSLQETQYF
CDR3nt: TGTGCCAGCAGCCAAGATTACAGCCTCCAAGAGACCCAGTACTTC
j_gene: TRBJ2-5
v_gene: TRBV3-1
d_gene: -
abundance: few

CDR3aa: CASSYLRKGSGELFF
CDR3nt: TGTGCCAGCAGCTACTTGCGAAAGGGGAGCGGGGAGCTGTTTTTT
j_gene: TRBJ2-2
v_gene: TRBV12-3/TRBV12-4
d_gene: -
abundance: -

CDR3aa: CASTISQNTGELFF
CDR3nt: TGTGCCAGCACTATCAGTCAGAACACCGGGGAGCTGTTTTTT
j_gene: TRBJ2-2
v_gene: TRBV6-1
d_gene: -
abundance: -

CDR3aa: CASSTTGGGYEQYF
CDR3nt: TGTGCCAGCAGTACCACAGGTGGTGGCTACGAGCAGTACTTC
j_gene: TRBJ2-7
v_gene: TRBV6-1
d_gene: -
abundance: few

CDR3aa: CASSQRTGRDYGYTF
CDR3nt: TGCGCCAGCAGCCAAAGGACAGGTCGGGACTATGGCTACACCTTC
j_gene: TRBJ1-2
v_gene: TRBV4-1
d_gene: TRBD1
abundance: -

CDR3aa: CSVTGTGVSSDYGYTF
CDR3nt: TGCAGCGTAACCGGGACAGGGGTCTCTTCTGACTATGGCTACACCTTC
j_gene: TRBJ1-2
v_gene: TRBV29-1
d_gene: TRBD1
abundance: few

CDR3aa: CASSFRDPQGGELFF
CDR3nt: TGCGCCAGCAGCTTCCGGGACCCTCAAGGCGGGGAGCTGTTTTTT
j_gene: TRBJ2-2
v_gene: TRBV5-1
d_gene: -
abundance: -

CDR3aa: CATSDRADTGELFF
CDR3nt: TGTGCCACCAGTGATAGGGCAGACACCGGGGAGCTGTTTTTT
j_gene: TRBJ2-2
v_gene: TRBV24-1
d_gene: -
abundance: -

CDR3aa: CATSRDPDNSPLHF
CDR3nt: TGTGCCACCAGCCGGGACCCAGATAATTCACCCCTCCACTTT
j_gene: TRBJ1-6
v_gene: TRBV15
d_gene: -
abundance: few

CDR3aa: CAWSPPGAETQYF
CDR3nt: TGTGCCTGGAGCCCTCCCGGCGCGGAGACCCAGTACTTC
j_gene: TRBJ2-5
v_gene: TRBV30
d_gene: -
abundance: -

CDR3aa: CASRRTEGLAGGRDNEQFF
CDR3nt: TGTGCCAGCAGGCGGACAGAGGGACTAGCGGGAGGGCGAGACAATGAGCAGTTCTTC
j_gene: TRBJ2-1
v_gene: TRBV7-9
d_gene: TRBD2
abundance: -

CDR3aa: CSAPKGRRPSGGDEQFF
CDR3nt: TGCAGTGCTCCAAAGGGGCGCCGGCCTAGCGGGGGCGATGAGCAGTTCTTC
j_gene: TRBJ2-1
v_gene: TRBV20-1
d_gene: TRBD2
abundance: -

CDR3aa: CASSRDRGLLGTQYF
CDR3nt: TGTGCCAGCAGCAGGGACAGGGGGTTATTGGGTACGCAGTATTTT
j_gene: TRBJ2-3
v_gene: TRBV27
d_gene: TRBD1
abundance: few

CDR3aa: CATSDRGRYEQYF
CDR3nt: TGTGCCACCAGCGATCGAGGCAGATACGAGCAGTACTTC
j_gene: TRBJ2-7
v_gene: TRBV15
d_gene: -
abundance: many

CDR3aa: CSANLAGDDEQYF
CDR3nt: TGCAGTGCCAATCTAGCGGGAGATGACGAGCAGTACTTC
j_gene: TRBJ2-7
v_gene: TRBV20-1
d_gene: TRBD2
abundance: -

CDR3aa: CSVEDLGGPSYEQYF
CDR3nt: TGCAGCGTTGAAGATCTTGGGGGCCCCTCCTACGAGCAGTACTTC
j_gene: TRBJ2-7
v_gene: TRBV29-1
d_gene: -
abundance: many

CDR3aa: CASGGEAYYEQYF
CDR3nt: TGTGCCAGCGGCGGGGAGGCATACTACGAGCAGTACTTC
j_gene: TRBJ2-7
v_gene: TRBV6-2/TRBV6-3
d_gene: -
abundance: -

CDR3aa: CASSSRDRGLRDEQYF
CDR3nt: TGTGCCAGCAGTTCCCGGGACAGGGGATTAAGGGACGAGCAGTACTTC
j_gene: TRBJ2-7
v_gene: TRBV12-3/TRBV12-4
d_gene: TRBD1
abundance: many

CDR3aa: CASSQDASGGTGELFF
CDR3nt: TGCGCCAGCAGCCAAGACGCTAGCGGGGGGACCGGGGAGCTGTTTTTT
j_gene: TRBJ2-2
v_gene: TRBV4-3
d_gene: TRBD2
abundance: -

CDR3aa: CASSLVAPSAGTGELFF
CDR3nt: TGTGCCAGCAGCTTAGTCGCCCCCTCCGCCGGGACCGGGGAGCTGTTTTTT
j_gene: TRBJ2-2
v_gene: TRBV7-9
d_gene: -
abundance: -

CDR3aa: CASSLAGRGTQYF
CDR3nt: TGTGCCAGCAGCCTAGCGGGTCGTGGGACCCAGTACTTC
j_gene: TRBJ2-5
v_gene: TRBV5-6
d_gene: TRBD2
abundance: -

CDR3aa: CASGLVAGAAADTQYF
CDR3nt: TGTGCTAGTGGCTTGGTAGCGGGAGCTGCTGCAGATACGCAGTATTTT
j_gene: TRBJ2-3
v_gene: TRBV12-5
d_gene: TRBD2
abundance: many

CDR3aa: CASSDRRGIDTQYF
CDR3nt: TGCGCCAGCAGCGACCGCAGGGGAATAGATACGCAGTATTTT
j_gene: TRBJ2-3
v_gene: TRBV5-1
d_gene: -
abundance: once

CDR3aa: CATSDGRGLRDEQFF
CDR3nt: TGTGCCACCAGTGATGGCCGCGGTCTTAGAGATGAGCAGTTCTTC
j_gene: TRBJ2-1
v_gene: TRBV24-1
d_gene: -
abundance: -

CDR3aa: CASSNMGGYTF
CDR3nt: TGTGCCAGCAGCAATATGGGTGGCTACACCTTC
j_gene: TRBJ1-2
v_gene: TRBV9
d_gene: -
abundance: many

CDR3aa: CASSGGLGIETQYF
CDR3nt: TGTGCCAGCAGTGGGGGACTTGGGATAGAGACCCAGTACTTC
j_gene: TRBJ2-5
v_gene: TRBV11-2
d_gene: -
abundance: many

CDR3aa: CSANPEGGSEQFF
CDR3nt: TGCAGCGCCAATCCGGAGGGAGGGAGCGAGCAGTTCTTC
j_gene: TRBJ2-1
v_gene: TRBV29-1
d_gene: TRBD2
abundance: few

CDR3aa: CASSPITRAQYEQYF
CDR3nt: TGTGCCAGCTCACCGATTACGAGGGCTCAGTACGAGCAGTACTTC
j_gene: TRBJ2-7
v_gene: TRBV18
d_gene: -
abundance: -

CDR3aa: CASVQGVRSPLHF
CDR3nt: TGTGCCAGCGTCCAGGGCGTTCGGTCACCCCTCCACTTT
j_gene: TRBJ1-6
v_gene: TRBV6-2/TRBV6-3
d_gene: -
abundance: -

CDR3aa: CASSFDRSYGYTF
CDR3nt: TGCGCCAGCAGCTTTGACAGGAGTTATGGCTACACCTTC
j_gene: TRBJ1-2
v_gene: TRBV5-1
d_gene: -
abundance: many

CDR3aa: CASSPGLAKGEQYF
CDR3nt: TGTGCCAGCAGCCCCGGACTAGCAAAAGGCGAGCAGTACTTC
j_gene: TRBJ2-7
v_gene: TRBV3-1
d_gene: TRBD2
abundance: few

CDR3aa: CASSPQRGAGETQYF
CDR3nt: TGTGCCAGCAGCCCTCAGCGGGGGGCCGGGGAGACCCAGTACTTC
j_gene: TRBJ2-5
v_gene: TRBV7-7
d_gene: TRBD2
abundance: -

CDR3aa: CSLTSEQSSYNEQFF
CDR3nt: TGCAGTTTGACTAGCGAACAAAGCTCCTACAATGAGCAGTTCTTC
j_gene: TRBJ2-1
v_gene: TRBV20-1
d_gene: TRBD2
abundance: -

CDR3aa: CASSLKRGDYNEQFF
CDR3nt: TGCGCCAGCAGCTTGAAGCGGGGGGACTACAATGAGCAGTTCTTC
j_gene: TRBJ2-1
v_gene: TRBV5-1
d_gene: TRBD2
abundance: few

CDR3aa: CASSYYNRDRMNTEAFF
CDR3nt: TGTGCCAGCAGTTATTATAACCGGGACAGAATGAACACTGAAGCTTTCTTT
j_gene: TRBJ1-1
v_gene: TRBV6-5
d_gene: TRBD1
abundance: -

CDR3aa: CASSLTGSSTGELFF
CDR3nt: TGTGCCAGCAGTTTGACAGGCTCGAGTACCGGGGAGCTGTTTTTT
j_gene: TRBJ2-2
v_gene: TRBV6-6
d_gene: -
abundance: -

CDR3aa: CASSPIVLAKGNEQFF
CDR3nt: TGTGCCAGCAGCCCAATCGTGCTAGCGAAAGGGAATGAGCAGTTCTTC
j_gene: TRBJ2-1
v_gene: TRBV14
d_gene: -
abundance: -

CDR3aa: CASSVPGLVLEQYF
CDR3nt: TGTGCCAGCAGCGTACCGGGACTAGTTCTCGAGCAGTACTTC
j_gene: TRBJ2-7
v_gene: TRBV7-2
d_gene: TRBD2
abundance: -

CDR3aa: CASSLLTENYSNQPQHF
CDR3nt: TGTGCCAGCAGCTTGCTGACAGAGAACTATAGCAATCAGCCCCAGCATTTT
j_gene: TRBJ1-5
v_gene: TRBV5-6
d_gene: -
abundance: few

CDR3aa: CASSLGEVTNEQYF
CDR3nt: TGCGCCAGCAGCTTGGGGGAGGTCACAAATGAGCAGTACTTC
j_gene: TRBJ2-5
v_gene: TRBV5-1
d_gene: -
abundance: -

CDR3aa: CASSLARGLGANVLTF
CDR3nt: TGTGCCAGCAGCTTAGCCAGGGGGCTTGGGGCCAACGTCCTGACTTTC
j_gene: TRBJ2-6
v_gene: TRBV7-9
d_gene: TRBD1
abundance: -

CDR3aa: CASSAEVGANYGYTF
CDR3nt: TGTGCCAGCAGTGCGGAAGTGGGAGCAAACTATGGCTACACCTTC
j_gene: TRBJ1-2
v_gene: TRBV6-4
d_gene: -
abundance: many

CDR3aa: CASSYSAAPAAISYNEQFF
CDR3nt: TGTGCCAGCAGTTACTCTGCCGCCCCAGCGGCCATCTCCTACAATGAGCAGTTCTTC
j_gene: TRBJ2-1
v_gene: TRBV6-2/TRBV6-3
d_gene: -
abundance: few